This T cell receptor (beta chain) is from a study of T-cell reconstitution after alpha-beta-depleted transplantation in children. Whole-study findings and limits: Expanded graft clones, several hundred of them, were reportedly the source of alpha-beta T cells about two months after transplant. The origin of high day-60 TCRbeta diversity in some patients lay in surviving recipient T cells and thymic progenitors. Newly made T cells mostly supplied T-cell counts and diversity one year after transplant.

CDR3 size: 16 residues. V lost 3 bases, J lost 7 bases, and 19 bases lay in between. From germline, CDR1 is MNHEY and CDR2 SVGEGT. A library of TCRbeta sequences, prepared with unique molecular identifiers, was generated. TCRdb fed the PCR reads into MiXCR, producing one record per CDR3 protein. The data hold about 500,000 distinct CDR3 sequences, with 11% observed a single time. As regards this clonotype: The antigen remains unidentified.

The sequence was obtained from a female patient between 2 and 10 years old who had a stem cell transplant for aplastic anemia, so the T cells may come from the graft donor. The source was PBMCs, mostly from graft donor cells, collected 180 days after TCRalphabeta/CD19-depleted stem cell transplant. V usage is TRBV6-2 or TRBV6-3 and J usage is TRBJ2-1, with D maybe TRBD1 (5 bases). CDR3: CASSYSTERPGNEQFF. CDR3 coding DNA: TGTGCCAGCAGTTATTCGACTGAGCGCCCAGGGAATGAGCAGTTCTTC.